This T cell receptor (beta chain) came from a study of technical replicates of blood from several donors. Data came from immunoSEQ multiplex PCR; TCRdb stores just in-frame clones and leaves some out. The sample yields tens of thousands of clones, around 97% seen once. This CDR3 is 15 amino acids long. Germline V gene sequence: CDR1 MGHRA, CDR2 YSYEKL. V shed 0 bases and J shed 5 bases, with 11 bases lying between them. This clone was counted a single time. The material sequenced was T cells isolated from PBMCs. The chain has TRBV4-1 and TRBJ1-5, with D tentatively TRBD1 (5 bases). The clonotype originates from a human donor in good health. CDR3 sequence reads: CASSQERQGYQPQHF. The CDR3 DNA is TGCGCCAGCAGCCAAGAACGGCAGGGATATCAGCCCCAGCATTTT.